A selection of T cell receptor beta chains follows, all from one sample in a study of cytomegalovirus exposure and HLA in healthy donors. Using immunoSEQ multiplex PCR, the repertoire was profiled, and TCRdb retains in-frame clones only, with some absent. This specimen shows more than 45,000 clones; the ten leading clones hold around 3.7%. The sequenced sample consisted of PBMCs. The receptors here all came from a male donor in good health and CMV-seronegative. CDR3s leave out the opening cysteine and the closing phenylalanine or tryptophan. Each record gives: V gene, J gene, CDR3 protein.

V gene: TRBV4-3
J gene: TRBJ1-1
CDR3 protein: ASSPPTIPLRGAF

V gene: TRBV16
J gene: TRBJ1-4
CDR3 protein: ASRPRGGTNEKLF

V gene: TRBV2
J gene: TRBJ1-2
CDR3 protein: ASSNGQNYGYT

V gene: TRBV5-5
J gene: TRBJ1-1
CDR3 protein: ASSLGGGGTEAF

V gene: TRBV4-2
J gene: TRBJ2-5
CDR3 protein: ASSQSLEAMETQY

V gene: TRBV7-2
J gene: TRBJ1-1
CDR3 protein: ASSATEADTEAF

V gene: TRBV19
J gene: TRBJ2-1
CDR3 protein: ASSIAGLAGGRSGSNEQF

V gene: TRBV5-6
J gene: TRBJ1-2
CDR3 protein: ASSLAGWGDYGYT

V gene: TRBV7-2
J gene: TRBJ2-3
CDR3 protein: ASSLRVAPDTQY

V gene: TRBV28
J gene: TRBJ2-3
CDR3 protein: ASSRQSRRTDTQY

V gene: TRBV4-3
J gene: TRBJ2-7
CDR3 protein: ASSQDLTGRGGNEQY

V gene: TRBV7-9
J gene: TRBJ2-1
CDR3 protein: ASSFVPGLTLNEQF

V gene: TRBV30
J gene: TRBJ2-3
CDR3 protein: ASPGLASDTQY

V gene: TRBV7-9
J gene: TRBJ1-2
CDR3 protein: ASSPGGFPPRGYT

V gene: TRBV30
J gene: TRBJ1-5
CDR3 protein: AWSVGGPQH

V gene: TRBV7-9
J gene: TRBJ1-4
CDR3 protein: ASSSSTGRMANEKLF

V gene: TRBV20-1
J gene: TRBJ1-1
CDR3 protein: SAGGAGPAF

V gene: TRBV4-1
J gene: TRBJ2-3
CDR3 protein: ASTKRGVSTDTQY

V gene: TRBV18
J gene: TRBJ1-1
CDR3 protein: ASSWDRSNTEAF

V gene: TRBV5-4
J gene: TRBJ2-5
CDR3 protein: ASSSRQGASETQY

V gene: TRBV18
J gene: TRBJ1-1
CDR3 protein: ASSLGQGTEAF

V gene: TRBV6-5
J gene: TRBJ2-7
CDR3 protein: ASSPGQGRQY

V gene: TRBV28
J gene: TRBJ2-7
CDR3 protein: ASSRPGIEQY

V gene: TRBV2
J gene: TRBJ1-5
CDR3 protein: ASNANSNQPQH

V gene: TRBV6-5
J gene: TRBJ1-6
CDR3 protein: ASSLDRFYSPLH

V gene: TRBV28
J gene: TRBJ2-5
CDR3 protein: ASRSPGQSQENQY

V gene: TRBV4-3
J gene: TRBJ2-7
CDR3 protein: ASSQDRTTSGLYEQY

V gene: TRBV4-2
J gene: TRBJ1-1
CDR3 protein: ASSRILDMNTEAF

V gene: TRBV5-1
J gene: TRBJ2-2
CDR3 protein: ASSLDLAGGELF

V gene: TRBV6-6
J gene: TRBJ2-4
CDR3 protein: ASSARGTETGIQY

V gene: TRBV28
J gene: TRBJ2-7
CDR3 protein: ASSLSTGEREQY

V gene: TRBV5-6
J gene: TRBJ2-3
CDR3 protein: ASSLASDTQY

V gene: TRBV6-1
J gene: TRBJ1-4
CDR3 protein: ASSGTGRLEKLF

V gene: TRBV6-6
J gene: TRBJ1-2
CDR3 protein: ASSHLQANYGYT

V gene: TRBV11-2
J gene: TRBJ2-1
CDR3 protein: ASSYGGAEQF

V gene: TRBV9
J gene: TRBJ2-2
CDR3 protein: ASSVDITGELF

V gene: TRBV2
J gene: TRBJ2-5
CDR3 protein: ASRPGTAQETQY

V gene: TRBV5-1
J gene: TRBJ2-6
CDR3 protein: ASSWAGRRVPGANVLT

V gene: TRBV30
J gene: TRBJ2-5
CDR3 protein: AWNGGGETQY

V gene: TRBV28
J gene: TRBJ2-1
CDR3 protein: ASSLLGTGGFEQF

V gene: TRBV7-2
J gene: TRBJ2-7
CDR3 protein: ASSLPSRAYEQY

V gene: TRBV7-9
J gene: TRBJ2-1
CDR3 protein: ASSSGSLALEQF

V gene: TRBV7-9
J gene: TRBJ1-1
CDR3 protein: ASSLEGGNTEAF

V gene: TRBV5-4
J gene: TRBJ2-1
CDR3 protein: ASSSPPRADNEQF

V gene: TRBV19
J gene: TRBJ2-5
CDR3 protein: ASSKQGRETQY

V gene: TRBV10-2
J gene: TRBJ2-7
CDR3 protein: ASRSDYEQY

V gene: TRBV27
J gene: TRBJ1-2
CDR3 protein: ASSLSRRAPHGYT

V gene: TRBV2
J gene: TRBJ2-5
CDR3 protein: ASNGLAGGYQETQY

V gene: TRBV7-3
J gene: TRBJ1-1
CDR3 protein: ASSFWAGSEAF

V gene: TRBV7-2
J gene: TRBJ2-1
CDR3 protein: ASSRTSGPDNEQF

V gene: TRBV7-9
J gene: TRBJ1-5
CDR3 protein: ASSRSGTGGEQPQH

V gene: TRBV5-8
J gene: TRBJ1-5
CDR3 protein: ASSLGTGDQPQH

V gene: TRBV7-9
J gene: TRBJ2-5
CDR3 protein: ASSFQGGQETQY